This T cell receptor beta chain came from a study of cytomegalovirus exposure and HLA in healthy donors. Primers for the PCR totalled 60 Vbeta and 13 Jbeta. Generated by immunoSEQ multiplex PCR, the TCRdb table keeps only in-frame clones and is missing some. The data hold around 92,000 clones, with about 84% observed a single time. Overall study results and limits: Being indistinguishable, some V segments were excluded, TRBV6-2 and TRBV6-3 among them.

The CDR3 sequence is 16 residues long. Per germline, CDR1 SGDLS and CDR2 YYNGEE. The V end lost 4 bases, the J end lost 4 bases, and 17 bases lay between the germline ends. With regard to this clone: Its antigen is currently unknown.

This chain uses TRBV9 with TRBJ2-2; TRBD1 is a possible D gene (6 bases). The sequenced material came from PBMCs. This sequence originates from a girl aged 2 to 9 in good health and CMV-seropositive. Written as DNA, the CDR3 is TGTGCCAGCAGCCCGGACCCAGGGGTTGGCACCGGGGAGCTGTTTTTT. This gives the protein CASSPDPGVGTGELFF.